These T cell receptor beta chains were read from a single sample in a study of neurological immune-mediated disorders. From the 5' RACE reads, TCRdb called clonotypes with MiXCR, one entry per CDR3 protein. The table records about 18,000 distinct CDR3 sequences, about a quarter of them present only once. Sequencing was carried out using PBMCs. The receptor source for this set is a man aged 50-59 years with HTLV-1-associated myelopathy (HAM/TSP). The CDR3 runs from the conserved cysteine through the conserved F or W. A D gene is named only where the DNA matches it firmly. For some rows the clone size is stated as once, few or many, or as a class when expanded; others skip it.

TRBJ2-3	TRBV28	TRBD1	hyperexpanded	CASSFLGGDTDTQYF	TGTGCCAGCAGTTTTTTAGGGGGCGACACAGATACGCAGTATTTT
TRBJ2-1	TRBV12-3/TRBV12-4	.	.	CASRYANNEQFF	TGTGCCAGCCGTTATGCGAACAATGAGCAGTTCTTC
TRBJ2-5	TRBV11-3	.	.	CASSLRGAKETQYF	TGTGCCAGCAGCTTAAGGGGGGCGAAGGAGACCCAGTACTTC
TRBJ2-1	TRBV20-1	TRBD2	few	CSAQTSGRRSEQFF	TGCAGTGCGCAGACTAGCGGGAGGCGGAGTGAGCAGTTCTTC
TRBJ2-3	TRBV7-2	TRBD2	.	CASSSASGGADTQYF	TGTGCCAGCAGCTCCGCTAGCGGGGGGGCAGATACGCAGTATTTT
TRBJ1-4	TRBV5-1	.	.	CASSSLPGVTNEKLFF	TGCGCCAGCAGCTCGCTCCCTGGGGTAACTAATGAAAAACTGTTTTTT
TRBJ2-3	TRBV7-2	.	.	CASSPTPATQYF	TGTGCCAGCAGCCCGACCCCGGCTACGCAGTATTTT
TRBJ1-2	TRBV6-2/TRBV6-3	TRBD1	few	CASSRQGIDGYTF	TGTGCCAGCAGCCGACAGGGAATCGATGGCTACACCTTC
TRBJ1-2	TRBV7-2	.	.	CASSLAAAGGDYGYTF	TGTGCCAGCAGCTTAGCGGCGGCCGGAGGAGATTATGGCTACACCTTC
TRBJ2-1	TRBV6-5	TRBD1	.	CASSLRTGNNEQFF	TGTGCCAGCAGTCTCCGGACAGGGAACAATGAGCAGTTCTTC
TRBJ1-1	TRBV14	.	many	CASSPSFYTEAFF	TGTGCCAGCAGCCCCTCCTTTTACACTGAAGCTTTCTTT
TRBJ2-7	TRBV28	TRBD1	.	CASNLRTGPYEQYF	TGTGCCAGCAATTTAAGGACAGGCCCCTACGAGCAGTACTTC
TRBJ1-5	TRBV10-3	.	.	CATGRNNQHQHF	TGTGCCACCGGACGGAACAATCAGCACCAGCATTTT
TRBJ2-7	TRBV6-2/TRBV6-3	.	few	CASKDPGFVDYEQYF	TGTGCCAGCAAAGATCCGGGCTTCGTGGATTACGAGCAGTACTTC
TRBJ2-7	TRBV20-1	.	.	CSASPRPVAYEQYF	TGCAGTGCTAGTCCCCGGCCGGTCGCCTACGAGCAGTACTTC
TRBJ1-1	TRBV7-9	TRBD1	medium-sized	CASSFDHRGLLWNTEAFF	TGTGCCAGCAGCTTTGACCACAGGGGGCTTCTTTGGAACACTGAAGCTTTCTTT
TRBJ1-1	TRBV5-1	TRBD1	few	CASSWDRVDTEAFF	TGCGCCAGCAGCTGGGACAGGGTAGACACTGAAGCTTTCTTT
TRBJ1-4	TRBV29-1	.	.	CSVEGGGREKLFF	TGCAGCGTTGAAGGCGGTGGGCGTGAAAAACTGTTTTTT
TRBJ2-1	TRBV5-1	.	.	CASSSWKQSSYNEQFF	TGCGCCAGCAGCTCCTGGAAGCAGAGCTCCTACAATGAGCAGTTCTTC
TRBJ2-1	TRBV2	.	many	CASSEGAQSDEQFF	TGTGCCAGCAGTGAAGGGGCTCAGTCGGATGAGCAGTTCTTC
TRBJ1-2	TRBV20-1	.	few	CSATYGGQSFYGYTF	TGCAGTGCCACTTACGGCGGACAGTCCTTCTATGGCTACACCTTC
TRBJ1-2	TRBV27	.	few	CASSRTSGVEGYTF	TGTGCCAGCAGTCGGACCTCAGGGGTAGAAGGCTACACCTTC
TRBJ2-7	TRBV7-2	.	many	CASSLGVGVYEQYF	TGTGCCAGCAGCTTAGGGGTGGGAGTCTACGAGCAGTACTTC
TRBJ1-5	TRBV6-1	TRBD1	.	CASSEGNRGPGQPQHF	TGTGCCAGCAGTGAAGGGAACAGGGGGCCGGGACAGCCCCAGCATTTT
TRBJ2-3	TRBV20-1	TRBD2	.	CSARGLPLAGGITDTQYF	TGCAGTGCTAGAGGCCTCCCTTTAGCGGGGGGGATCACAGATACGCAGTATTTT
TRBJ1-2	TRBV27	TRBD1	.	CASSSGTGPSYGYTF	TGTGCCAGCAGTTCCGGGACAGGGCCCTCCTATGGCTACACCTTC
TRBJ2-5	TRBV20-1	.	.	CSAEGLGETQYF	TGCAGTGCTGAGGGGCTCGGAGAGACCCAGTACTTC
TRBJ1-6	TRBV14	.	many	CASSPGGAAPLHF	TGTGCCAGCAGCCCCGGAGGGGCGGCACCCCTCCACTTT
TRBJ2-7	TRBV6-5	.	many	CASSPAPSGYEQYF	TGTGCCAGCAGCCCCGCTCCCTCGGGCTACGAGCAGTACTTC
TRBJ2-7	TRBV29-1	TRBD1	.	CSARQGASYEQYF	TGCAGCGCTAGACAGGGGGCATCCTACGAGCAGTACTTC
TRBJ2-1	TRBV20-1	.	few	CSASVFIGSYNEQFF	TGCAGTGCTAGTGTATTCATCGGCTCCTACAATGAGCAGTTCTTC
TRBJ2-7	TRBV7-9	TRBD2	few	CASSLGSGASYEQYF	TGTGCCAGCAGCTTAGGTAGCGGGGCCTCCTACGAGCAGTACTTC
TRBJ1-2	TRBV7-9	.	many	CASSLSTTNYGYTF	TGTGCCAGCAGCTTATCGACGACAAACTATGGCTACACCTTC
TRBJ2-1	TRBV20-1	.	few	CSAPGGASRPSSYNEQFF	TGCAGTGCCCCAGGTGGGGCATCGAGACCAAGCTCCTACAATGAGCAGTTCTTC
TRBJ2-7	TRBV5-1	TRBD1	many	CASSRGTGGAYEQYF	TGCGCCAGCAGCCGGGGGACAGGAGGAGCCTACGAGCAGTACTTC
TRBJ2-1	TRBV6-5	TRBD2	.	CASSYAGGVNEQFF	TGTGCCAGCAGTTACGCGGGGGGCGTCAATGAGCAGTTCTTC